This T cell receptor beta chain was sequenced in a study of blood T cell repertoires in COVID-19. As handled by the study authors: Amplification from reference gene primers served as the basis for estimated nucleated cell counts. The repertoire was sequenced with immunoSEQ multiplex PCR; TCRdb's copy has only in-frame clones and lacks some. The DNA gave D and trimming, while V, J and clone size come from that table. The profile shows hundreds of thousands of clones, about nine tenths of them singletons. The CDR3 runs 13 residues. J gave up 8 bases and V 8 bases, and 9 bases lay outside the gene matches. The germline gives CDR1 ENHRY, CDR2 SYGVKD. Categorization into cohorts depended on clinical history that participants reported.

This clonotype was sampled from a man aged 40-49 years who had recovered from COVID-19. The specimen sequenced was PBMCs or T cells enriched from blood (not recorded which). V usage is TRBV10-3 and J usage is TRBJ2-1; 7 bases align to TRBD2. The CDR3 is CAIWEGEGDEQFF. For the CDR3, the DNA is TGTGCCATCTGGGAGGGTGAAGGTGATGAGCAGTTCTTC.